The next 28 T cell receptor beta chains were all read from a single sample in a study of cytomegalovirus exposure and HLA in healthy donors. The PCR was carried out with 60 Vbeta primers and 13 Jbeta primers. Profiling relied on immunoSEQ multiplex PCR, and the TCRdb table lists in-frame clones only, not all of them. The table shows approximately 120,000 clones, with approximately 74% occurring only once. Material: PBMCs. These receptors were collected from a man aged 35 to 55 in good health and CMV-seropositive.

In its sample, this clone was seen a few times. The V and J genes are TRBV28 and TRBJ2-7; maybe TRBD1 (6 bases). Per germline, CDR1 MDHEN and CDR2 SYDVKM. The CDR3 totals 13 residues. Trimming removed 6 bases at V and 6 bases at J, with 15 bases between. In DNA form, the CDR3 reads TGTGCCAGCAGGCGCCAGGGGTCGGGCGAGCAGTACTTC. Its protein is CASRRQGSGEQYF.

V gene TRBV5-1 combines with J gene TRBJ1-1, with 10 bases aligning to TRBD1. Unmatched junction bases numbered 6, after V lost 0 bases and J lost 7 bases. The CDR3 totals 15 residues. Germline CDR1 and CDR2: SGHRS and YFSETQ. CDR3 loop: CASSLEVGTGDEAFF. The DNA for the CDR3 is TGCGCCAGCAGCTTGGAAGTTGGGACAGGGGATGAAGCTTTCTTT.

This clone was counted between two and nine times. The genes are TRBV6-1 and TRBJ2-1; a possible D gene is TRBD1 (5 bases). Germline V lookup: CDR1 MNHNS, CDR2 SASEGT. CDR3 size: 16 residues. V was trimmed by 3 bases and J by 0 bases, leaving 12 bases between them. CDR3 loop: CASSDPRGSSYNEQFF. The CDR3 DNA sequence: TGTGCCAGCAGTGACCCTAGGGGCTCCTCCTACAATGAGCAGTTCTTC.

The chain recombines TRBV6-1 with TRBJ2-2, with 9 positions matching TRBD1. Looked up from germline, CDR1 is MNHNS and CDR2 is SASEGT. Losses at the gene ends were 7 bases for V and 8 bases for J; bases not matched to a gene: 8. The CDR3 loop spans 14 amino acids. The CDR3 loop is CASNMDRGLGELFF. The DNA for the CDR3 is TGTGCCAGCAATATGGACAGGGGATTGGGGGAGCTGTTTTTT.

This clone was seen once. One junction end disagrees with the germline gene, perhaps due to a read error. CDR3 nucleotide sequence: TGTGCCAGCAGCGTAGCGGGAGAGACCCGGGAGACCCAGTACTTC. Residues: CASSVAGETRETQYF. V is TRBV7-2 and J is TRBJ2-5, with 9 bases that match TRBD2. Germline lookup yields CDR1 SGHTA and CDR2 FQGNSA. This CDR3 spans 15 amino acids.

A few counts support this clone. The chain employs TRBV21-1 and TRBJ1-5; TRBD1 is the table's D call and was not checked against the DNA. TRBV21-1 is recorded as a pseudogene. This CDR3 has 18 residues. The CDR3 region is CASSAARQGVFDNQPQHF. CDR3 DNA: TGTGCCAGCAGCGCCGCACGACAGGGGGTTTTTGACAATCAGCCCCAGCATTTT.

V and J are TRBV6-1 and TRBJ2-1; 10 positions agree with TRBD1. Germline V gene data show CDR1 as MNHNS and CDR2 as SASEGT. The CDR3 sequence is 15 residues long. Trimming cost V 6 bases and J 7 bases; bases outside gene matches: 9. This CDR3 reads CASSADRGRTNEQFF. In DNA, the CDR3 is TGTGCCAGCAGCGCTGACAGGGGGCGGACAAATGAGCAGTTCTTC.

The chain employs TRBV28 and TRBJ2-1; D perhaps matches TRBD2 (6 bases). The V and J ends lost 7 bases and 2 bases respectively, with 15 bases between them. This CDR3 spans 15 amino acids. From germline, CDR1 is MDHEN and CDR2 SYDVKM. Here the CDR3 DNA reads TGTGCCAGCATCCTTGCCCCGGGGGCCTACAATGAGCAGTTCTTC. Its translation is CASILAPGAYNEQFF.

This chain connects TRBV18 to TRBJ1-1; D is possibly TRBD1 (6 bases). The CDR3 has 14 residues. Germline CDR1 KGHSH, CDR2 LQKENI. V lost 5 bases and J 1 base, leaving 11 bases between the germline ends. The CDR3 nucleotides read TGTGCCAGCTCATGGGGACACTCGAACACTGAAGCTTTCTTT. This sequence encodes CASSWGHSNTEAFF.

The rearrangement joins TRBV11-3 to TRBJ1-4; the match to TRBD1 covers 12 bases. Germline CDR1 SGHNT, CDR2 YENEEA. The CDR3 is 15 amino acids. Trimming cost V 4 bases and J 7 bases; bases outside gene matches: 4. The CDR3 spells CASSSAGQGAEKLFF. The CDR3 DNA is TGTGCCAGCAGCTCAGCGGGACAGGGGGCTGAAAAACTGTTTTTT.

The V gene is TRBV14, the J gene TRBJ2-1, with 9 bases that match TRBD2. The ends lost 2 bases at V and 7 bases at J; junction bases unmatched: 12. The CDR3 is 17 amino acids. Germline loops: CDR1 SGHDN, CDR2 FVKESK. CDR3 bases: TGTGCCAGCAGCCAAACCCCGAAAAGACTAGCGGCAAATGAGCAGTTCTTC. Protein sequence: CASSQTPKRLAANEQFF.

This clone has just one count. CDR3 nucleotide sequence: TGTGCCAGCAGCATCCGGGGGGGCGGCTACGAGCAGTACTTC. It encodes CASSIRGGGYEQYF. The rearrangement uses TRBV6-1 and TRBJ2-7; 8 bases are a match to TRBD2. Germline lookup yields CDR1 MNHNS and CDR2 SASEGT. There are 14 residues in the CDR3. V trimming: 6 bases; J trimming: 3 bases; junction bases outside the gene matches: 7.

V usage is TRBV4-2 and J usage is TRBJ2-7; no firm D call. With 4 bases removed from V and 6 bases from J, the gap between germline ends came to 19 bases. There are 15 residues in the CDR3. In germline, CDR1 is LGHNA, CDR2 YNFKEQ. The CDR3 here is CASSRSETYDGEQYF. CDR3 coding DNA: TGTGCCAGCAGCCGATCCGAAACTTACGATGGCGAGCAGTACTTC.

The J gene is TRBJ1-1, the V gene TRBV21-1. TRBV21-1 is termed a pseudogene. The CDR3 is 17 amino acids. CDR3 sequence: CASSKGRAGTMNTEAFF. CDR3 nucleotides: TGTGCCAGCAGCAAAGGAAGGGCAGGGACTATGAACACTGAAGCTTTCTTT.

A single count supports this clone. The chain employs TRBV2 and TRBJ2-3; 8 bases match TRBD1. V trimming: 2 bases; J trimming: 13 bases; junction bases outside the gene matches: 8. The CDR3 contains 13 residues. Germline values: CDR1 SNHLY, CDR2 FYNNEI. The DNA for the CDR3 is TGTGCCAGCAGTGAATGGCAGGGGGCCGGCGAGTATTTT. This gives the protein CASSEWQGAGEYF.

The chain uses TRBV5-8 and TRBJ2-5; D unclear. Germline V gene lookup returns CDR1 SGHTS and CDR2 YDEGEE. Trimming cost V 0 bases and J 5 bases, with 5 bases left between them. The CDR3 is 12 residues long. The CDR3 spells CASSLGRETQYF. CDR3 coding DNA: TGTGCCAGCAGCTTGGGGCGGGAGACCCAGTACTTC.

The CDR3 here is CASSLGPLQLNTGELFF. Written as DNA, the CDR3 is TGTGCCAGCAGCTTAGGGCCATTACAGTTGAACACCGGGGAGCTGTTTTTT. The chain has TRBV7-9 and TRBJ2-2; D is unclear. CDR3 length: 17 residues. V was cut by 1 base and J by 1 base, with 13 bases left in between. Germline CDR1 is SEHNR and CDR2 is FQNEAQ (reference sequence).

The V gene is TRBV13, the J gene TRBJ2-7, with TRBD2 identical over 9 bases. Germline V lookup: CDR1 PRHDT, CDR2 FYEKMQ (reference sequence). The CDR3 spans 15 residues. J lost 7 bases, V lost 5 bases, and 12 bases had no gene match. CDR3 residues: CASSLGAGGPGEQYF. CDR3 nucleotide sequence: TGTGCCAGCAGCCTTGGGGCGGGAGGGCCGGGGGAGCAGTACTTC.

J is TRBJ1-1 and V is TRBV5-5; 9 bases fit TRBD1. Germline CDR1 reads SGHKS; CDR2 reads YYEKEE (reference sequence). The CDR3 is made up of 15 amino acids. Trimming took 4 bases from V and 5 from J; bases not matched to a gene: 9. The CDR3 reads CASSRAWTGETEAFF. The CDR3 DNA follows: TGTGCCAGCAGCCGCGCCTGGACAGGGGAAACTGAAGCTTTCTTT.

The CDR3 loop is CASSLGTSGRGTREQFF. The CDR3, as DNA: TGTGCCAGCAGCCTGGGGACTAGCGGGAGGGGTACGCGTGAGCAGTTCTTC. The genes are TRBV14 and TRBJ2-1; 16 bases match TRBD2. The V gene end was trimmed by 4 bases and the J gene end by 9 bases; junction bases not matched to a gene: 9. CDR3 length: 17 residues. CDR1 and CDR2 (germline): SGHDN, FVKESK.

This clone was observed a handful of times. In nucleotides, the CDR3 is TGTGCCAGCAGCTTGGGACCGGGACAGGGTGGTACAGATACGCAGTATTTT. Residues: CASSLGPGQGGTDTQYF. The gene calls are TRBV5-6 and TRBJ2-3; TRBD1 matches at 9 bases. V lost 0 bases to trimming and J lost 3 bases; unmatched junction nucleotides: 8. This CDR3 spans 17 amino acids. CDR1 SGHDT and CDR2 YYEEEE come from the germline V gene.

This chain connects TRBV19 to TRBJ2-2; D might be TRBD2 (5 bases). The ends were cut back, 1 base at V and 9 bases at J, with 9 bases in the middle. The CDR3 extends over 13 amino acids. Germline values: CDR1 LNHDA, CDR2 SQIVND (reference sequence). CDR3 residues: CASSIGGLRELFF. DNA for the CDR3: TGTGCCAGTAGTATAGGAGGACTCCGGGAGCTGTTTTTT.

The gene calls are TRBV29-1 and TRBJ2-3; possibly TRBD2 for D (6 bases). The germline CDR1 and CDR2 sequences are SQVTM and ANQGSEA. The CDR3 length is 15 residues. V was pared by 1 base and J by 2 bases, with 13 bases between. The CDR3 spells CSVEGGSGLTDTQYF. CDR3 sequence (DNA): TGCAGCGTTGAAGGGGGTAGCGGCCTCACAGATACGCAGTATTTT.

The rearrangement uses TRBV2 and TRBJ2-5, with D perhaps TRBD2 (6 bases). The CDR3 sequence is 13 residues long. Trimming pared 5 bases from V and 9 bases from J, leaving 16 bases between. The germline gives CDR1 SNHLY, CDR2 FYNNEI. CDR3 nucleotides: TGTGCCAGCAGTCTCGAAGGCTCGGGGGCCCAGTACTTC. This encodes CASSLEGSGAQYF.

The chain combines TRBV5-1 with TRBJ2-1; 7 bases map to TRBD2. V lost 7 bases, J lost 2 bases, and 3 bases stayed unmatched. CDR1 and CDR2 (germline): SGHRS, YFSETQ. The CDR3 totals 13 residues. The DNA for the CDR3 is TGCGCCAGCGGCGGGGGAGCCTACAATGAGCAGTTCTTC. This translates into CASGGGAYNEQFF.

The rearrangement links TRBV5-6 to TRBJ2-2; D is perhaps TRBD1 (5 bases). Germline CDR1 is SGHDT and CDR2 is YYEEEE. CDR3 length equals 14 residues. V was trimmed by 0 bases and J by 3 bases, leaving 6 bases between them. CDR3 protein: CASSLGQHTGELFF. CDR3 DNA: TGTGCCAGCAGCTTGGGACAGCACACCGGGGAGCTGTTTTTT.

The CDR3 protein is CASSLDFSDTQYF. CDR3 DNA: TGTGCCAGCAGTTTAGACTTCTCGGATACGCAGTATTTT. This chain links TRBV27 with TRBJ2-3, with D hard to call. V lost 2 bases to trimming and J lost 6 bases, with 9 bases between them. Germline assignment: CDR1 MNHEY and CDR2 SMNVEV (reference sequence). CDR3 length: 13 amino acids.

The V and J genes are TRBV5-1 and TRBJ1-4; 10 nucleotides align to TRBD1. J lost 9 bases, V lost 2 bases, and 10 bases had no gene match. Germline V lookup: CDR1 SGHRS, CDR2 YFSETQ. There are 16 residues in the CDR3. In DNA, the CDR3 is TGCGCCAGCAGCTTACTAGTGACAGGGGGCGAAAAAAAACTGTTTTTT. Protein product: CASSLLVTGGEKKLFF.